The rows below give T cell receptor beta chains drawn from one sample of a study of blood T cell repertoires in COVID-19. Generated by immunoSEQ multiplex PCR, the TCRdb table keeps only in-frame clones and is missing some. The profile shows about 250,000 clones, over 75% of them singletons. The sequencing sample was made of PBMCs or T cells enriched from blood (not recorded which). These receptors all come from a woman under 30 who had recovered from COVID-19. The CDR3 runs from the conserved cysteine through the conserved F or W. The D gene is left open where the match is weak. Size is omitted from some rows. Given values are once, few, many or a class for expanded clones.

V gene	D gene	clone size	J gene	CDR3 protein	CDR3 DNA
TRBV12-3/TRBV12-4	TRBD2	.	TRBJ2-1	CASSFQGTSVLFF	TGTGCCAGCAGTTTCCAAGGGACTAGCGTGCTTTTCTTC
TRBV12-3/TRBV12-4	.	.	TRBJ2-1	CASSLGLRNEQFF	TGTGCCAGCAGTTTGGGCTTAAGGAATGAGCAGTTCTTC
TRBV11-2	.	.	TRBJ1-2	CASTITGGAYGYTF	TGTGCCAGCACAATAACCGGGGGGGCGTATGGCTACACCTTC
TRBV11-2	.	.	TRBJ2-7	CASSLLAISYEQYF	TGTGCCAGCAGCCTGCTAGCGATCTCCTACGAGCAGTACTTC
TRBV2	TRBD1	.	TRBJ1-1	CASSADRGPEAFF	TGTGCCAGCAGTGCCGACAGGGGGCCTGAAGCTTTCTTT
TRBV28	.	.	TRBJ1-2	CASSLGHYGYTF	TGTGCCAGCAGTTTGGGGCACTATGGCTACACCTTC
TRBV5-4	TRBD2	.	TRBJ2-1	CASSTGGTSGGAGEQFF	TGTGCCAGCAGCACCGGTGGGACTAGCGGGGGTGCGGGTGAGCAGTTCTTC
TRBV5-1	TRBD1	.	TRBJ1-2	CASSPGQGGLGGYTF	TGCGCCAGCAGCCCCGGACAGGGTGGACTCGGGGGCTACACCTTC
TRBV2	TRBD1	.	TRBJ2-7	CASSAPGTGSREQYF	TGTGCCAGCAGTGCCCCCGGGACAGGGTCTCGGGAGCAGTACTTC
TRBV6-5	.	.	TRBJ1-2	CAIEPSQGSNYGYTF	TGTGCCATCGAACCTTCACAGGGAAGTAACTATGGCTACACCTTC
TRBV19	.	.	TRBJ1-2	CASTEGQPLEGYTF	TGTGCCAGTACCGAAGGACAGCCGCTCGAGGGGTACACCTTC
TRBV4-1	TRBD2	.	TRBJ2-7	CASSQSGGAPYEQYF	TGCGCCAGCAGCCAAAGCGGGGGGGCCCCCTACGAGCAGTACTTC
TRBV5-1	.	.	TRBJ2-1	CASSDPGGANEQFF	TGCGCCAGCAGCGATCCTGGGGGGGCCAATGAGCAGTTCTTC
TRBV6-1	TRBD1	.	TRBJ1-3	CASSEAEGAPGNTIYF	TGTGCCAGCAGTGAAGCGGAGGGGGCGCCAGGAAACACCATATATTTT
TRBV7-2	TRBD2	.	TRBJ2-5	CASSLFSGGAGQETQYF	TGTGCCAGCAGCTTATTTAGCGGGGGGGCCGGACAAGAGACCCAGTACTTC
TRBV6-5	.	.	TRBJ1-6	CASSPGRSYNSPLHF	TGTGCCAGCAGTCCAGGGCGTTCCTATAATTCACCCCTCCACTTT
TRBV9	TRBD1	.	TRBJ2-6	CASTRTGTLSGANVLTF	TGTGCCAGCACCCGGACAGGAACTCTCTCTGGGGCCAACGTCCTGACTTTC
TRBV3-1/TRBV3-2	TRBD1	.	TRBJ1-2	CASSDRANYGYTF	TGTGCCAGCAGCGACAGGGCCAACTATGGCTACACCTTC
TRBV7-9	.	many	TRBJ1-2	CATYPLGATNYGYTF	TGTGCCACCTACCCTCTGGGGGCGACTAACTATGGCTACACCTTC
TRBV6-5	.	.	TRBJ1-5	CASSRGRSQPQHF	TGTGCCAGCAGCCGGGGGAGGTCTCAGCCCCAGCATTTT
TRBV4-1	TRBD1	.	TRBJ1-5	CASSPADRVKSNQPQHF	TGCGCCAGCAGCCCAGCGGACAGGGTAAAAAGCAATCAGCCCCAGCATTTT
TRBV2	TRBD1	.	TRBJ1-6	CASSTDRGGSPLHF	TGTGCCAGCAGTACGGACAGGGGCGGGTCACCCCTCCACTTT
TRBV9	.	.	TRBJ1-2	CASSVVPPTGFYGYTF	TGTGCCAGCAGCGTAGTCCCCCCCACGGGGTTTTATGGCTACACCTTC
TRBV5-1	.	.	TRBJ2-2	CASSLAAGTNTGELFF	TGCGCCAGCAGCTTGGCTGCGGGTACGAACACCGGGGAGCTGTTTTTT